The table lists the clone carrying this TCR beta chain with a count of one. The antigen is unknown. In the PCR, 60 Vbeta and 13 Jbeta primers were used. Measured with immunoSEQ multiplex PCR; TCRdb has only the in-frame clones, and not every one. The data contain 200,000 to 250,000 clones, approximately 81% of them singletons. The sample originates from a study of cytomegalovirus exposure and HLA in healthy donors. Study results and caveats: A later analysis, which compared TCR beta chains of equal frequency, found the HLA-associated ones more clonally expanded. The majority of TCR sequences were rare, yet some public TCRs appeared in many donors.

Germline V CDR1 and CDR2: SGHAT, FQNNGV. After removal of 0 bases from V and 14 bases from J, the junction contained 8 bases not matched to a gene. This CDR3 comprises 13 residues. The sequence was obtained from a human donor in good health. This chain uses TRBV11-2 with TRBJ2-5; 8 bases are a match to TRBD1. The sample was PBMCs. The CDR3 here is CASSLEAQGASYF. As DNA, the CDR3 is TGTGCCAGCAGCTTAGAAGCCCAGGGGGCCTCCTACTTC.